The rows below give T cell receptor beta chains drawn from one sample of a study of T cells in Graves' hyperthyroidism and ophthalmopathy. TCRdb passed the multiplex PCR reads through MiXCR, listing each CDR3 protein once. The sample includes 330,000 or so distinct CDR3 sequences, 15% to 20% of them seen just once. Sequences were obtained from blood. Receptors originate from a woman between 35 and 50 years old with Graves' ophthalmopathy. The CDR3 runs from the conserved cysteine through the conserved F or W. Each record gives: V gene, J gene, D gene, clone size, CDR3 protein, CDR3 DNA. A D gene is named only where the DNA matches it firmly. Size tells how often a clone was seen (once, few, many) or the class of an expanded clone, and some rows leave it out.

v_call: TRBV28; j_call: TRBJ2-2; d_call: TRBD2; clone_size: many; cdr3_aa: CASSLPSGRITGELFF; cdr3_nt: TGTGCCAGCAGTTTACCTAGCGGGAGGATCACCGGGGAGCTGTTTTTT
v_call: TRBV7-8; j_call: TRBJ2-5; d_call: TRBD2; clone_size: many; cdr3_aa: CASSLAPGLDPTQYF; cdr3_nt: TGTGCCAGCAGCTTAGCGCCGGGACTAGACCCGACCCAGTACTTC
v_call: TRBV6-5; j_call: TRBJ1-1; d_call: .; clone_size: many; cdr3_aa: CASSYLINTEAFF; cdr3_nt: TGTGCCAGCAGTTACCTGATAAACACTGAAGCTTTCTTT
v_call: TRBV29-1; j_call: TRBJ2-7; d_call: .; clone_size: many; cdr3_aa: CSVLDPTPYEQYF; cdr3_nt: TGCAGCGTTCTGGACCCGACACCCTACGAGCAGTACTTC
v_call: TRBV28; j_call: TRBJ2-2; d_call: .; clone_size: .; cdr3_aa: CASCGQGAFTGELFF; cdr3_nt: TGTGCCAGCTGCGGGCAGGGCGCCTTCACCGGGGAGCTGTTTTTT
v_call: TRBV9; j_call: TRBJ2-1; d_call: TRBD2; clone_size: many; cdr3_aa: CASSVVHSGRDYNEQFF; cdr3_nt: TGTGCCAGCAGCGTAGTTCATAGCGGGAGGGACTACAATGAGCAGTTCTTC
v_call: TRBV18; j_call: TRBJ1-5; d_call: TRBD1; clone_size: .; cdr3_aa: CASSPPRQGLSSASNQPQHF; cdr3_nt: TGTGCCAGCTCACCACCAAGACAGGGCCTCTCGTCCGCTAGCAATCAGCCCCAGCATTTT
v_call: TRBV6-2/TRBV6-3; j_call: TRBJ2-2; d_call: TRBD2; clone_size: many; cdr3_aa: CASSLRTSGGANTGELFF; cdr3_nt: TGTGCCAGCAGTTTACGGACTAGCGGGGGGGCGAACACCGGGGAGCTGTTTTTT
v_call: TRBV28; j_call: TRBJ2-6; d_call: .; clone_size: many; cdr3_aa: CASTLTGGANVLTF; cdr3_nt: TGTGCCAGCACCCTAACCGGGGGGGCCAACGTCCTGACTTTC
v_call: TRBV13; j_call: TRBJ2-7; d_call: .; clone_size: many; cdr3_aa: CASSLGPGVSYEQYF; cdr3_nt: TGTGCCAGCAGCTTAGGTCCGGGGGTGTCCTACGAGCAGTACTTC
v_call: TRBV19; j_call: TRBJ2-6; d_call: TRBD1; clone_size: many; cdr3_aa: CASSPRQGSLLVFSGANVLTF; cdr3_nt: TGTGCCAGTAGCCCTCGACAGGGAAGTTTGTTGGTGTTCTCTGGGGCCAACGTCCTGACTTTC
v_call: TRBV9; j_call: TRBJ2-2; d_call: TRBD2; clone_size: few; cdr3_aa: CVSSVAGGNTGELFF; cdr3_nt: TGTGTCAGCAGCGTAGCGGGAGGGAACACCGGGGAGCTGTTTTTT
v_call: TRBV11-2; j_call: TRBJ1-1; d_call: TRBD1; clone_size: .; cdr3_aa: CASSLGQGMLTEASF; cdr3_nt: TGTGCCAGCAGCTTAGGACAGGGGATGTTGACTGAAGCTTCCTTT
v_call: TRBV20-1; j_call: TRBJ2-5; d_call: TRBD2; clone_size: many; cdr3_aa: CSAAKGPGGETQYF; cdr3_nt: TGCAGTGCTGCGAAAGGTCCGGGAGGGGAGACCCAGTACTTC
v_call: TRBV9; j_call: TRBJ2-7; d_call: .; clone_size: many; cdr3_aa: CASSVGSESYEQYF; cdr3_nt: TGTGCCAGCAGCGTAGGGTCCGAGTCCTACGAGCAGTACTTC
v_call: TRBV9; j_call: TRBJ2-7; d_call: .; clone_size: many; cdr3_aa: CASSPRLVSYEQYF; cdr3_nt: TGTGCCAGCAGCCCCCGACTAGTTTCCTACGAGCAGTACTTC
v_call: TRBV6-5; j_call: TRBJ1-2; d_call: .; clone_size: many; cdr3_aa: CASSYSTRGANYGYTF; cdr3_nt: TGTGCCAGCAGTTACTCGACCCGGGGGGCCAACTATGGCTACACCTTC
v_call: TRBV5-1; j_call: TRBJ2-7; d_call: .; clone_size: many; cdr3_aa: CASSLKQGFYEQYF; cdr3_nt: TGCGCCAGCAGCTTGAAACAGGGCTTCTACGAGCAGTACTTC
v_call: TRBV29-1; j_call: TRBJ2-5; d_call: .; clone_size: many; cdr3_aa: CSGGETGETQYF; cdr3_nt: TGCAGCGGGGGAGAGACAGGAGAGACCCAGTACTTC
v_call: TRBV7-9; j_call: TRBJ1-2; d_call: .; clone_size: .; cdr3_aa: CASSLPTREGYTF; cdr3_nt: TGTGCCAGCAGCTTACCCACCCGGGAGGGCTACACCTTC
v_call: TRBV20-1; j_call: TRBJ2-5; d_call: .; clone_size: many; cdr3_aa: CSAPAPDVETQYF; cdr3_nt: TGCAGTGCACCCGCTCCCGATGTAGAGACCCAGTACTTC
v_call: TRBV24-1; j_call: TRBJ2-7; d_call: .; clone_size: once; cdr3_aa: CATRESGYEQYF; cdr3_nt: TGTGCCACCAGGGAGTCGGGCTACGAGCAGTACTTC
v_call: TRBV2; j_call: TRBJ2-6; d_call: .; clone_size: many; cdr3_aa: CASSPWWGSGANVLTF; cdr3_nt: TGTGCCAGCAGCCCGTGGTGGGGCTCTGGGGCCAACGTCCTGACTTTC
v_call: TRBV7-2; j_call: TRBJ1-2; d_call: TRBD1; clone_size: many; cdr3_aa: CASRLTGTSNYGYTF; cdr3_nt: TGTGCCAGCAGACTGACAGGGACCTCTAACTATGGCTACACCTTC
v_call: TRBV27; j_call: TRBJ1-2; d_call: TRBD1; clone_size: many; cdr3_aa: CASRRSDRNYGYTF; cdr3_nt: TGTGCCAGCAGGCGATCGGACAGGAACTATGGCTACACCTTC
v_call: TRBV28; j_call: TRBJ1-2; d_call: TRBD1; clone_size: many; cdr3_aa: CASRSAGGQSNYGYTF; cdr3_nt: TGTGCCAGCAGATCGGCAGGGGGCCAGTCTAACTATGGCTACACCTTC
v_call: TRBV12-5; j_call: TRBJ2-5; d_call: TRBD1; clone_size: .; cdr3_aa: CASAPGTGGETQYF; cdr3_nt: TGTGCTAGTGCCCCCGGGACAGGGGGAGAGACCCAGTACTTC
v_call: TRBV28; j_call: TRBJ2-7; d_call: .; clone_size: many; cdr3_aa: CASSLPPSGRSTYEQYF; cdr3_nt: TGTGCCAGCAGTTTACCCCCCTCTGGAAGATCCACCTACGAGCAGTACTTC
v_call: TRBV20-1; j_call: TRBJ1-3; d_call: .; clone_size: many; cdr3_aa: CSATPMSSGNTIYF; cdr3_nt: TGCAGTGCAACACCAATGAGCTCTGGAAACACCATATATTTT
v_call: TRBV12-3/TRBV12-4; j_call: TRBJ1-6; d_call: TRBD1; clone_size: few; cdr3_aa: CASSLTGVNSPLHF; cdr3_nt: TGTGCCAGCAGTCTGACAGGGGTTAATTCACCCCTCCACTTT
v_call: TRBV24-1; j_call: TRBJ2-7; d_call: .; clone_size: .; cdr3_aa: CATSDPLSNEQYF; cdr3_nt: TGTGCCACCAGTGACCCCCTTTCCAACGAGCAGTACTTC
v_call: TRBV27; j_call: TRBJ2-5; d_call: .; clone_size: .; cdr3_aa: CASSAQPGETQYF; cdr3_nt: TGTGCCAGCAGTGCCCAGCCAGGGGAGACCCAGTACTTC
v_call: TRBV11-3; j_call: TRBJ2-1; d_call: .; clone_size: .; cdr3_aa: CASSLRGIKGGSYNEQFF; cdr3_nt: TGTGCCAGCAGCTTACGGGGAATAAAAGGGGGCTCCTACAATGAGCAGTTCTTC
v_call: TRBV20-1; j_call: TRBJ1-1; d_call: .; clone_size: many; cdr3_aa: CSARARGTLKNTEAFF; cdr3_nt: TGCAGTGCTAGAGCCCGGGGGACGCTAAAGAACACTGAAGCTTTCTTT
v_call: TRBV6-1; j_call: TRBJ1-2; d_call: .; clone_size: many; cdr3_aa: CASSPRQDYGYTF; cdr3_nt: TGTGCCAGCAGCCCTAGACAGGACTATGGCTACACCTTC
v_call: TRBV5-1; j_call: TRBJ2-4; d_call: .; clone_size: many; cdr3_aa: CASSRNGQLAKNIQYF; cdr3_nt: TGCGCCAGCAGCCGAAATGGACAGCTAGCCAAAAACATTCAGTACTTC
v_call: TRBV6-1; j_call: TRBJ1-5; d_call: .; clone_size: .; cdr3_aa: CASSEASLNPGPQHF; cdr3_nt: TGTGCCAGCAGTGAAGCCTCCCTGAACCCGGGACCCCAGCATTTT
v_call: TRBV11-2; j_call: TRBJ2-7; d_call: TRBD2; clone_size: many; cdr3_aa: CASSLDLAGKLLAVEEQYF; cdr3_nt: TGTGCCAGCAGCTTAGATCTGGCTGGGAAGTTACTAGCGGTGGAGGAGCAGTACTTC
v_call: TRBV27; j_call: TRBJ2-7; d_call: TRBD2; clone_size: .; cdr3_aa: CASSLYAARWGSGRAAHEQYF; cdr3_nt: TGTGCCAGCAGTTTATACGCCGCGCGTTGGGGTAGCGGGAGGGCCGCCCACGAGCAGTACTTC
v_call: TRBV28; j_call: TRBJ2-4; d_call: .; clone_size: many; cdr3_aa: CASSPGVIQRIKNIQYF; cdr3_nt: TGTGCCAGCAGCCCCGGAGTTATACAGCGGATCAAAAACATTCAGTACTTC
v_call: TRBV6-1; j_call: TRBJ2-7; d_call: TRBD2; clone_size: .; cdr3_aa: CASSQGAGGSYEQYF; cdr3_nt: TGTGCCAGCAGCCAAGGAGCGGGAGGATCCTACGAGCAGTACTTC
v_call: TRBV24-1; j_call: TRBJ2-7; d_call: TRBD1; clone_size: many; cdr3_aa: CATSGGTGGYEQYF; cdr3_nt: TGTGCCACCAGTGGAGGGACAGGGGGCTACGAGCAGTACTTC
v_call: TRBV24-1; j_call: TRBJ2-1; d_call: TRBD2; clone_size: many; cdr3_aa: CATSTPGTGLAEQFF; cdr3_nt: TGTGCCACCAGTACCCCGGGAACGGGACTAGCCGAGCAGTTCTTC
v_call: TRBV25-1; j_call: TRBJ2-5; d_call: TRBD2; clone_size: many; cdr3_aa: CASSEYLAGRGRETQYF; cdr3_nt: TGTGCCAGCAGTGAATATTTAGCAGGGAGGGGTCGGGAGACCCAGTACTTC
v_call: TRBV5-6; j_call: TRBJ1-5; d_call: .; clone_size: many; cdr3_aa: CASSLRVNWGNQPQHF; cdr3_nt: TGTGCCAGCAGCTTGAGGGTCAATTGGGGCAATCAGCCCCAGCATTTT
v_call: TRBV27; j_call: TRBJ2-1; d_call: .; clone_size: many; cdr3_aa: CASSPIGTEQFF; cdr3_nt: TGTGCCAGCAGCCCGATCGGGACTGAGCAGTTCTTC
v_call: TRBV3-1; j_call: TRBJ1-1; d_call: .; clone_size: many; cdr3_aa: CASSRKIRTEAFF; cdr3_nt: TGTGCCAGCAGCCGGAAGATCCGCACTGAAGCTTTCTTT
v_call: TRBV28; j_call: TRBJ2-7; d_call: .; clone_size: many; cdr3_aa: CASSSGREPYEQYF; cdr3_nt: TGTGCCAGCAGTTCTGGACGGGAACCCTACGAGCAGTACTTC
v_call: TRBV12-3/TRBV12-4; j_call: TRBJ1-3; d_call: .; clone_size: .; cdr3_aa: CASSLIGRSRGNTIYF; cdr3_nt: TGTGCCAGCAGTTTAATCGGCAGGAGTAGGGGAAACACCATATATTTT
v_call: TRBV12-3/TRBV12-4; j_call: TRBJ1-5; d_call: .; clone_size: many; cdr3_aa: CASNWPPWVVSNQPQHF; cdr3_nt: TGTGCCAGCAATTGGCCCCCCTGGGTAGTCAGCAATCAGCCCCAGCATTTT
v_call: TRBV6-2/TRBV6-3; j_call: TRBJ2-7; d_call: TRBD2; clone_size: .; cdr3_aa: CASGDLGLAAYEQYF; cdr3_nt: TGTGCCAGCGGAGACTTGGGACTAGCAGCGTACGAGCAGTACTTC
v_call: TRBV7-9; j_call: TRBJ1-2; d_call: .; clone_size: many; cdr3_aa: CAGTKQGRYTF; cdr3_nt: TGTGCCGGAACAAAACAGGGCCGCTACACCTTC
v_call: TRBV5-1; j_call: TRBJ1-1; d_call: .; clone_size: many; cdr3_aa: CASSFAEGTTEAFF; cdr3_nt: TGCGCCAGCAGCTTTGCGGAGGGTACCACTGAAGCTTTCTTT